The T cell receptor (beta chain) under discussion was sequenced for a study of glioma-infiltrating T cells after dendritic cell vaccination. Produced via immunoSEQ multiplex PCR; TCRdb's table is partial and in-frame only. Here the sample spans tens of thousands of clones, over 80% being singletons. This clone was picked up a small number of times. Noted time point: after dendritic cell vaccination, including at tumor progression/relapse. The V end was cut by 2 bases, the J end by 4 bases, with 11 bases between. The CDR3 has 14 amino acids. Germline V CDR1 and CDR2: MNHEY, SMNVEV (reference sequence).

V usage is TRBV27 and J usage is TRBJ1-2; TRBD1 might be the D (6 bases). This sequence originates from a human donor with glioblastoma. This sample comprised blood, obtained after dendritic cell vaccination. The CDR3 spells CASSLGTGPYGYTF. The CDR3 DNA is TGTGCCAGCAGTTTAGGCACAGGGCCCTATGGCTACACCTTC.